This T cell receptor beta chain was recorded in a study of blood T cell repertoires in COVID-19. Study-level background: Collection of acute and convalescent COVID-19 samples took place in the United States, Italy and Spain. Sample material is recorded as cDNA or gDNA derived from T cells, B-cell-depleted T cells, or PBMCs.

Original data processing: Estimates of nucleated cell counts were drawn from the amplification of reference gene primers. The table came from immunoSEQ multiplex PCR; TCRdb's copy has only in-frame clones and leaves some out. That table supplies the V and J calls and clone size; D and trimming were determined from the DNA. The table shows hundreds of thousands of clones, with around four fifths occurring only once. Germline values: CDR1 SSHAT, CDR2 FNYEAQ (reference sequence). Trimming took 1 base from V and 2 from J, leaving 10 bases between them. CDR3 size: 15 residues. The specimen sequenced was peripheral blood. This rearrangement joins TRBV7-7 to TRBJ2-3; D remains unclear. This receptor was identified in a man aged 35 to 55 with acute or convalescent COVID-19. The CDR3 DNA follows: TGTGCCAGCAGCTTAGGGCCTGGCACCACAGATACGCAGTATTTT. The encoded protein is CASSLGPGTTDTQYF.